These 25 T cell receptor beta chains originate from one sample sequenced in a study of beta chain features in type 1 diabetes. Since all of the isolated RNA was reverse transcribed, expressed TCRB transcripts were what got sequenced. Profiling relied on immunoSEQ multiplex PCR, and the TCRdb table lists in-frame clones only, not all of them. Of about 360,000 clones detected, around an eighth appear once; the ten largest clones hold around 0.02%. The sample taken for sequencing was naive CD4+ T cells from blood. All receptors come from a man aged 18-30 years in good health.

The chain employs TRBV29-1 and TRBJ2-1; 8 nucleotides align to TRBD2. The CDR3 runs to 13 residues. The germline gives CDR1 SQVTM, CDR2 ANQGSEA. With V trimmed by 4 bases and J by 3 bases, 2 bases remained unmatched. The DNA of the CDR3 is TGCAGCGTTGGCGGGAGGTACTACAATGAGCAGTTCTTC. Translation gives CSVGGRYYNEQFF.

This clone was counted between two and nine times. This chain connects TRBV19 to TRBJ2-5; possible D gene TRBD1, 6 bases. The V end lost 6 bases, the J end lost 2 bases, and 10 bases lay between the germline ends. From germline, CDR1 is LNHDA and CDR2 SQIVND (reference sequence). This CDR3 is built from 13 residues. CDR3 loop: CASSGQNQETQYF. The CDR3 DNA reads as TGTGCCAGTAGCGGACAGAATCAAGAGACCCAGTACTTC.

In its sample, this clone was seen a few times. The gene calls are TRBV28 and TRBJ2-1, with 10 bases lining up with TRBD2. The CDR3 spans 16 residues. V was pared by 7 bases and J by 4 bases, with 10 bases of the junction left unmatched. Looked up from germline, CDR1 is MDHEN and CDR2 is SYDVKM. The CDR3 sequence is CASTPASAGGYNEQFF. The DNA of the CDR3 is TGTGCCAGCACCCCAGCCTCAGCGGGGGGGTACAATGAGCAGTTCTTC.

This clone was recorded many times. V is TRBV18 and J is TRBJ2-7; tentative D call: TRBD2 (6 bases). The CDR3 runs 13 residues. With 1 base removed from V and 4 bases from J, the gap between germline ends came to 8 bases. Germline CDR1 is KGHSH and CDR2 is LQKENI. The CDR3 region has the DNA TGTGCCAGCTCACCACAGGGGAGGTACGAGCAGTACTTC. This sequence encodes CASSPQGRYEQYF. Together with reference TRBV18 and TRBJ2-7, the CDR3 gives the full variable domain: NAGVMQNPRHLVRRRGQEARLRCSPMKGHSHVYWYRQLPEEGLKFMVYLQKENIIDESGMPKERFSAEFPKEGPSILRIQQVVRGDSAAYFCASSPQGRYEQYFGPGTRLTVT.

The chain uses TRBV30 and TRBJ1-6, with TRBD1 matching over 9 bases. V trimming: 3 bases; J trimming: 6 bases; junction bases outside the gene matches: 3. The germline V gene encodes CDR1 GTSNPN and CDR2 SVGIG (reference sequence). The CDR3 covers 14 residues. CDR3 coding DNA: TGTGCCTGGAGCGTGACAGGGGGTAATTCACCCCTCCACTTT. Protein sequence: CAWSVTGGNSPLHF. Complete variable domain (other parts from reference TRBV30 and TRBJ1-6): SQTIHQWPATLVQPVGSPLSLECTVEGTSNPNLYWYRQAAGRGLQLLFYSVGIGQISSEVPQNLSASRPQDRQFILSSKKLLLSDSGFYLCAWSVTGGNSPLHFGNGTRLTVT.

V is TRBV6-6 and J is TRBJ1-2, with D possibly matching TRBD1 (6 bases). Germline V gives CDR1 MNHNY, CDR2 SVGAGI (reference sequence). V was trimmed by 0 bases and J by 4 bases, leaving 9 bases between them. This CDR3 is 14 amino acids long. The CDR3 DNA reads TGTGCCAGCAGTTACTCGACAGGATTCTATGGCTACACCTTC. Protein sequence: CASSYSTGFYGYTF.

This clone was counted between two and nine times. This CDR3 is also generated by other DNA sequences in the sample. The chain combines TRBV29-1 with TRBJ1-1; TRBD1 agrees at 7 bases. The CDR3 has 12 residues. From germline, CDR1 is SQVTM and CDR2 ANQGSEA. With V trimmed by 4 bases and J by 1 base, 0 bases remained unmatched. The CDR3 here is CSVGQGNTEAFF. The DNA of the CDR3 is TGCAGCGTTGGACAGGGGAACACTGAAGCTTTCTTT.

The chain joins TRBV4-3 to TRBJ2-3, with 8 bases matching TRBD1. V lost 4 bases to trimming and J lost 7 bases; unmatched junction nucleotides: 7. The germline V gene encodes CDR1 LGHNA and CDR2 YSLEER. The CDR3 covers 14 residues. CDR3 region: CASSPFRGQHTQYF. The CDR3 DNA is TGCGCCAGCAGCCCTTTCAGGGGGCAGCATACGCAGTATTTT.

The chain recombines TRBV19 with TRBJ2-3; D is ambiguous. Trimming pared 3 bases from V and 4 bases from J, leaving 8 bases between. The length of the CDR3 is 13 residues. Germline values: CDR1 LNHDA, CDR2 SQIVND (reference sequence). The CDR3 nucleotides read TGTGCCAGTAGTATGCGGTTCTCAGATACGCAGTATTTT. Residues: CASSMRFSDTQYF.

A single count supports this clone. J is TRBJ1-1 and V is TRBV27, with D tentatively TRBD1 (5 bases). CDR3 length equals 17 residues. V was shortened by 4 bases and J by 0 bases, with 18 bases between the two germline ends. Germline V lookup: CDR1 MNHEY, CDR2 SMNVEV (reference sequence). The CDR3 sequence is CASSWTQTNFLNTEAFF. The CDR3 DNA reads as TGTGCCAGCAGTTGGACACAAACGAACTTCTTGAACACTGAAGCTTTCTTT.

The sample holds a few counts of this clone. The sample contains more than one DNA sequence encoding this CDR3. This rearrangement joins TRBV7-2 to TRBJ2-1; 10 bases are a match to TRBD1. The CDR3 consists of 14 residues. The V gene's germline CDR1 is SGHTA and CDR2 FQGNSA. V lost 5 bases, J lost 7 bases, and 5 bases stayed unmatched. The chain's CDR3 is CASSRDRGTNEQFF. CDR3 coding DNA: TGTGCCAGCAGCCGGGACAGGGGAACGAATGAGCAGTTCTTC.

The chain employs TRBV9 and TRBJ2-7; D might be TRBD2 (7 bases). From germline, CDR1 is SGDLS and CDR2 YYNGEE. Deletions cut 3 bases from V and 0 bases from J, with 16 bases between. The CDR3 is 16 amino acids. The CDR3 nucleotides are TGTGCCAGCAGCGCGGGGAGGGGGGGGAGCTCCTACGAGCAGTACTTC. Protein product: CASSAGRGGSSYEQYF.

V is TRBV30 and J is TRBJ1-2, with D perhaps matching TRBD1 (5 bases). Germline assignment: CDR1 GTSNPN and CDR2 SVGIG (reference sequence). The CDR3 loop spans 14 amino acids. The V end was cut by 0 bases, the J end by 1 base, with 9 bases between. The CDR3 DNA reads TGTGCCTGGAGTGTACAGGTCCTTAACTATGGCTACACCTTC. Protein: CAWSVQVLNYGYTF.

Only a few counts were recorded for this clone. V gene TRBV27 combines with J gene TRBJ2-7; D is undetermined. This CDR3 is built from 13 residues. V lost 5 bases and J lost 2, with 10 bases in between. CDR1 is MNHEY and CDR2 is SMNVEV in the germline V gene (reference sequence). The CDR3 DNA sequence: TGTGCCAGCAGTGCACTCCCCCCCTACGAGCAGTACTTC. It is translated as CASSALPPYEQYF.

CDR3 in DNA: TGTGCCAGCAGCTCAGGGACAGGGGGCTATGAGACCCAGTACTTC. This encodes CASSSGTGGYETQYF. The genes are TRBV11-2 and TRBJ2-5; 12 bases align to TRBD1. V lost 4 bases to trimming and J lost 5 bases; unmatched junction nucleotides: 5. Per germline, CDR1 SGHAT and CDR2 FQNNGV. This CDR3 comprises 15 residues.

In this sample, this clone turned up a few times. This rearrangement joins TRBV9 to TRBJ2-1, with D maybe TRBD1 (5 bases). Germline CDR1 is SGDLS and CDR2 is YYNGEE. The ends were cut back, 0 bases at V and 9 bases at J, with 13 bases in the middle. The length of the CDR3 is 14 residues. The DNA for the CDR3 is TGTGCCAGCAGCGTAGGGCCATCAAGGGGTGAGCAGTTCTTC. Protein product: CASSVGPSRGEQFF.

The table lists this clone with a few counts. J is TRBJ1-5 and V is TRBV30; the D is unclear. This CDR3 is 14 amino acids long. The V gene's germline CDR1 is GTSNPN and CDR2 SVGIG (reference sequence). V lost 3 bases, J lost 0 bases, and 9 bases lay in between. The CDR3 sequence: CAWSAQHSNQPQHF. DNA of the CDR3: TGTGCCTGGAGCGCACAGCATAGCAATCAGCCCCAGCATTTT. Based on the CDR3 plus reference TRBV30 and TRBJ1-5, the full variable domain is SQTIHQWPATLVQPVGSPLSLECTVEGTSNPNLYWYRQAAGRGLQLLFYSVGIGQISSEVPQNLSASRPQDRQFILSSKKLLLSDSGFYLCAWSAQHSNQPQHFGDGTRLSIL.

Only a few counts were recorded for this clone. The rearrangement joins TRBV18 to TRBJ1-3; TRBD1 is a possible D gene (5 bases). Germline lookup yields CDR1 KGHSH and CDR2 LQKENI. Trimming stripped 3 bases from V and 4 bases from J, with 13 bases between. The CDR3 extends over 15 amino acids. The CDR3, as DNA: TGTGCCAGCTCACCGGCCATCGACAGAGGAAACACCATATATTTT. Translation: CASSPAIDRGNTIYF.

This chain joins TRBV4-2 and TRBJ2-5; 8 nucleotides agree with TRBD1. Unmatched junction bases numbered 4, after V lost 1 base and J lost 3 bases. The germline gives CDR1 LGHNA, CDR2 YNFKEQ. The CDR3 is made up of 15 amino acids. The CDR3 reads CASSQGPGGKETQYF. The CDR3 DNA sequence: TGTGCCAGCAGCCAAGGACCAGGGGGCAAAGAGACCCAGTACTTC.

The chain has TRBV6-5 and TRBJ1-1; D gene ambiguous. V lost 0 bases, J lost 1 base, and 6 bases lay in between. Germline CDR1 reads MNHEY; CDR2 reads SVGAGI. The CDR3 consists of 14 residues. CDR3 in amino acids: CASSYSNGNTEAFF. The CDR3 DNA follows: TGTGCCAGCAGTTACTCCAACGGGAACACTGAAGCTTTCTTT.

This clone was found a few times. CDR3 region: CASSPLTVNTEAFF. Written as DNA, the CDR3 is TGTGCCAGCAGTCCCCTAACGGTAAACACTGAAGCTTTCTTT. The chain links TRBV6-6 to TRBJ1-1, with no clear D. V lost 5 bases, J lost 2 bases, and 12 bases lay in between. The germline V gene has CDR1 MNHNY and CDR2 SVGAGI (reference sequence). There are 14 residues in the CDR3.

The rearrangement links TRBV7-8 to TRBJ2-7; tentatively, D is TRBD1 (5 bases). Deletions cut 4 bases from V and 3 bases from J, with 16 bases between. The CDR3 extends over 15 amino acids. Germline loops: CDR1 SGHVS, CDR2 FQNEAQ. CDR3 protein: CASSSRRVVYYEQYF. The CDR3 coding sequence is TGTGCCAGCAGCTCCCGCAGGGTAGTGTACTACGAGCAGTACTTC. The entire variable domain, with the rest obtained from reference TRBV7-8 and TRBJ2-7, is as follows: GAGVSQSPRYKVAKRGQDVALRCDPISGHVSLFWYQQALGQGPEFLTYFQNEAQLDKSGLPSDRFFAERPEGSVSTLKIQRTQQEDSAVYLCASSSRRVVYYEQYFGPGTRLTVT.

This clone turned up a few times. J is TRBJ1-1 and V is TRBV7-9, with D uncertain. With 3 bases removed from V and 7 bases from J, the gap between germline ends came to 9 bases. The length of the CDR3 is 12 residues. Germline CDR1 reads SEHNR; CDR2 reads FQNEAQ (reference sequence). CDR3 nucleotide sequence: TGTGCCAGCAGCTTGAGGGCAGATGAAGCTTTCTTT. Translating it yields CASSLRADEAFF.

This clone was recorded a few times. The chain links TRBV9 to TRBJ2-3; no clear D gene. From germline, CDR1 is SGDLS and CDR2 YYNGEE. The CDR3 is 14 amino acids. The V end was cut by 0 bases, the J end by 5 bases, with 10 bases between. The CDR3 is CASSVGVRGDTQYF. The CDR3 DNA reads TGTGCCAGCAGCGTAGGAGTACGAGGAGATACGCAGTATTTT.

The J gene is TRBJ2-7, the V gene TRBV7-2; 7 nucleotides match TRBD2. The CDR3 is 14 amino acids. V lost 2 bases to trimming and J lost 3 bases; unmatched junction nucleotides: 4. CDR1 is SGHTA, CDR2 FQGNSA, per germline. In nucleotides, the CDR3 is TGTGCCAGCAGCTTAAGTAGCGGGCTCTACGAGCAGTACTTC. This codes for CASSLSSGLYEQYF. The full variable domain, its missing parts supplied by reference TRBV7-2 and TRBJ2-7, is GAGVSQSPSNKVTEKGKDVELRCDPISGHTALYWYRQSLGQGLEFLIYFQGNSAPDKSGLPSDRFSAERTGGSVSTLTIQRTQQEDSAVYLCASSLSSGLYEQYFGPGTRLTVT.